The present entry profiles one T cell receptor beta chain with its context. This entry comes from a study of blood T cell repertoires in COVID-19. Study-wide context: Samples of COVID-19 (acute and convalescent) were obtained from the United States, Italy and Spain. From T cells, B-cell-depleted T cells, or PBMCs came the material, which was cDNA or gDNA.

In the original workflow: The authors estimated nucleated cell counts from reference gene primer amplification. The method was immunoSEQ multiplex PCR; TCRdb's version includes in-frame clones alone and lacks a portion of them. V and J calls and clone size are given by that table; D and trimming were obtained from the DNA. In the table there are roughly 200,000 clones, over 75% of which are singletons. Germline trimming cut 5 bases from V and 0 bases from J; bases unmatched to any gene: 1. The CDR3 runs 13 residues. Per the germline V gene, CDR1 is SGDLS and CDR2 is YYNGEE. This sequence joins TRBV9 and TRBJ1-1; 7 bases fit TRBD1. The sequence was collected from a woman aged 80 or over with active or convalescent COVID-19. Sequencing was performed on peripheral blood. CDR3 nucleotides: TGTGCCAGCAGTCAGGGGGTGAACACTGAAGCTTTCTTT. Translated, it gives CASSQGVNTEAFF.